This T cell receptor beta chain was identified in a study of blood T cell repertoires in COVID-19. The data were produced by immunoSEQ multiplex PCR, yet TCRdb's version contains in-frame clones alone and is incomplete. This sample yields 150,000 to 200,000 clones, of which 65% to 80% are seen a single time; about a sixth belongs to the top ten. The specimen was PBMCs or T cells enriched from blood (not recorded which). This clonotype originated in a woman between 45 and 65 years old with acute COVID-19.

The CDR3 spells CASSPDLYNEQFF. Written as DNA, the CDR3 is TGCGCCAGCAGCCCAGATCTTTACAATGAGCAGTTCTTC. The rearrangement uses TRBV5-1 and TRBJ2-1; D gene uncertain. With 4 bases removed from V and 4 bases from J, the gap between germline ends came to 9 bases. This CDR3 has 13 amino acids. Germline V lookup: CDR1 SGHRS, CDR2 YFSETQ.